This TCR beta chain is drawn from a study of shared clonotypes between healthy human individuals. Study-level information: Each donor contributed plates that comprised three CD4 naive, three CD4 memory, two CD8 naive and one CD8 memory. General study points: It was observed that roughly 5.4% of naive CD4 clonotypes were shared across a handful of donors.

Germline values: CDR1 SGHKS, CDR2 YYEKEE (reference sequence). Trimming stripped 1 base from V and 1 base from J, with 6 bases between. CDR3 length: 13 amino acids. Sequencing was performed with immunoSEQ multiplex PCR; in TCRdb, only in-frame clones are kept and a portion is missing. The sample records some 1,400,000 clones, more than 95% being singletons. A note on this clone: Its cognate antigen is unknown.

Donors comprised only Caucasian adults living in Nashville, Tennessee. Material: naive CD4+ T cells sorted from blood. Subset reported: CD45RA+ positively selected. This TCR came from a young man in good health. The chain recombines TRBV5-5 with TRBJ2-7; unclear D gene. CDR3 nucleotides: TGTGCCAGCAGCTTGCCACAGTCCTACGAGCAGTACTTC. It yields the protein CASSLPQSYEQYF.